The 3 T cell receptor beta chains reported below all come from one sample, sequenced in a study of shared clonotypes between healthy human individuals. The data were produced by immunoSEQ multiplex PCR, yet TCRdb's version contains in-frame clones alone and is incomplete. The sample has fewer than 1.8 million clones, less than 99% seen once; the top ten hold 0.36%. The sequenced material came from naive CD4+ T cells sorted from blood. Indicated subset: CD45RA+ positively selected. Receptor source: a man aged 30-40 years in good health.

V is TRBV9 and J is TRBJ1-3; 7 bases align to TRBD1. Germline lookup yields CDR1 SGDLS and CDR2 YYNGEE. The V gene end was trimmed by 0 bases and the J gene end by 0 bases; junction bases not matched to a gene: 9. The CDR3 has 18 amino acids. The chain's CDR3 is CASSVAPGQPLSGNTIYF. The CDR3, as DNA: TGTGCCAGCAGCGTAGCCCCGGGACAGCCACTCTCTGGAAACACCATATATTTT.

The chain links TRBV11-2 to TRBJ2-3, with D unclear. CDR3 length: 16 residues. Looked up from germline, CDR1 is SGHAT and CDR2 is FQNNGV. V lost 6 bases, J lost 6 bases, and 22 bases lay in between. DNA of the CDR3: TGTGCCAGCAGGGCCCTTCGGACCCCGACCTCGGATACGCAGTATTTT. Residues: CASRALRTPTSDTQYF.

This sequence joins TRBV5-1 and TRBJ2-7; 11 nucleotides align to TRBD2. Per the germline V gene, CDR1 is SGHRS and CDR2 is YFSETQ. V lost 0 bases and J lost 1; bases outside the gene matches: 12. This CDR3 has 19 residues. CDR3 nucleotides: TGCGCCAGCAGCTTGGGGACTAGCGGGTTTCGGCTGGAATCCTACGAGCAGTACTTC. This sequence encodes CASSLGTSGFRLESYEQYF.